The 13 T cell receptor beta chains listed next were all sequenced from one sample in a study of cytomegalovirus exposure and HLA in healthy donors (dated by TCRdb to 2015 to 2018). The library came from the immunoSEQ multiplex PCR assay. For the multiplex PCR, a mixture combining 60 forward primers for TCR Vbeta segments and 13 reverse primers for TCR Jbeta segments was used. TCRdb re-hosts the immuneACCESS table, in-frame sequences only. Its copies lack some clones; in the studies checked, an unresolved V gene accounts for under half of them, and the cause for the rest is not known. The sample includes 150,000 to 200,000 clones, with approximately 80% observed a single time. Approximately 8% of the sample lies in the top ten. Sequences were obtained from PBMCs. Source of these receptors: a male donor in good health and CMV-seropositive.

CDR3 protein: CASGTGLAGSEQYF. As DNA, the CDR3 is TGTGCTAGTGGTACGGGACTAGCGGGAAGCGAGCAGTACTTC. The rearrangement uses TRBV12-5 and TRBJ2-7; 13 nucleotides agree with TRBD2. Germline assignment: CDR1 LGHNT and CDR2 FRNRAP. The CDR3 is 14 residues long. Trimming cost V 5 bases and J 6 bases; bases outside gene matches: 4.

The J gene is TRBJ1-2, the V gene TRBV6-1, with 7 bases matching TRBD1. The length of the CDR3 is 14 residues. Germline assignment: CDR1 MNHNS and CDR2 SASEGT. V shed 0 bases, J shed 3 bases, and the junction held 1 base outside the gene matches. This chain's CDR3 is CASSEATGDYGYTF. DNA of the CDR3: TGTGCCAGCAGTGAAGCTACAGGGGACTATGGCTACACCTTC.

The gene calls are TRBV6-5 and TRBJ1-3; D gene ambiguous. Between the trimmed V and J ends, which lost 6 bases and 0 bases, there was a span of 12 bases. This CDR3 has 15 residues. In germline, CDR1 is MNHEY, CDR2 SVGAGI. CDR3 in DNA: TGTGCCAGCAGCTCCTTTGTAGCCTCTGGAAACACCATATATTTT. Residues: CASSSFVASGNTIYF.

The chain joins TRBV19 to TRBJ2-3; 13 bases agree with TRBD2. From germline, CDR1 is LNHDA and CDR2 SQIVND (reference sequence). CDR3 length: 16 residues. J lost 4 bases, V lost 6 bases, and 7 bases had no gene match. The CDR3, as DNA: TGTGCCAGTAGGTGGACTAGCGGGAGCGGATCAGATACGCAGTATTTT. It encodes CASRWTSGSGSDTQYF. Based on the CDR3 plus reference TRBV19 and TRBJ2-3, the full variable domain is DGGITQSPKYLFRKEGQNVTLSCEQNLNHDAMYWYRQDPGQGLRLIYYSQIVNDFQKGDIAEGYSVSREKKESFPLTVTSAQKNPTAFYLCASRWTSGSGSDTQYFGPGTRLTVL.

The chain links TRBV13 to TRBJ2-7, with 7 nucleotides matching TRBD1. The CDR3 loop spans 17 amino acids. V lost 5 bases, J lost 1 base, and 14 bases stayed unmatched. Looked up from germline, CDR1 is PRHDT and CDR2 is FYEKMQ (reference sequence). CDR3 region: CASSREGGQFFSYEQYF. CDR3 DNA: TGTGCCAGCAGCCGCGAAGGGGGACAGTTTTTTTCCTACGAGCAGTACTTC.

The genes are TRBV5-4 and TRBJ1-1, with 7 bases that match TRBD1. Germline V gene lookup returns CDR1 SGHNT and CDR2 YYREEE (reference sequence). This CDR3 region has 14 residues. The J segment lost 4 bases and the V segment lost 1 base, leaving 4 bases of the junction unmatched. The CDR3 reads CASSLNRGGTEAFF. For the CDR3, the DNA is TGTGCCAGCAGCTTGAACAGGGGCGGCACTGAAGCTTTCTTT.

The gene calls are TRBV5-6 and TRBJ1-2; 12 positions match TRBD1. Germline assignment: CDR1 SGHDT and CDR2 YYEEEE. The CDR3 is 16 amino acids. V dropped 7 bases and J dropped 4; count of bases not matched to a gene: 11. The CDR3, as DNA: TGTGCCAGCTTCTTGGGACAGGGGGCGAAGAGCTATGGCTACACCTTC. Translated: CASFLGQGAKSYGYTF.

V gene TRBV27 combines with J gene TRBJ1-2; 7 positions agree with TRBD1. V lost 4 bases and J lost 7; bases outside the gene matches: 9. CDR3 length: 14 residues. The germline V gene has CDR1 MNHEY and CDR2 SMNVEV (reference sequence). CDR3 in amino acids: CASSSYRGPGGYTF. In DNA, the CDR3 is TGTGCCAGCAGTTCTTACAGGGGACCTGGTGGCTACACCTTC.

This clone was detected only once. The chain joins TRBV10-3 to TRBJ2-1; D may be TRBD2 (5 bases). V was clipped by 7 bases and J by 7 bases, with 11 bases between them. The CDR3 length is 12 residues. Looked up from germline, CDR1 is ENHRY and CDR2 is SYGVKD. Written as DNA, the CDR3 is TGTGCCATCACCGGACGCGGGAATGAGCAGTTCTTC. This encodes CAITGRGNEQFF.

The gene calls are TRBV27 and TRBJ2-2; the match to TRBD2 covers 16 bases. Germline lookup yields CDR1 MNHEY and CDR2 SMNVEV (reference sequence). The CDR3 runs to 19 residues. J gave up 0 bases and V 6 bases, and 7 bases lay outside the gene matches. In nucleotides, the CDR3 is TGTGCCAGCAGGCCGGGACTAGCGGGAGGGCCTTCGAACACCGGGGAGCTGTTTTTT. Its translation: CASRPGLAGGPSNTGELFF.

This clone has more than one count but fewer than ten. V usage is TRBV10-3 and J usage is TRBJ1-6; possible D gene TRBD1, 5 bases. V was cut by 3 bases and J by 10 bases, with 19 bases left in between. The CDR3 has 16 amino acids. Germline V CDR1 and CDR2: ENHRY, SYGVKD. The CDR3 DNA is TGTGCCATCAGTGATGGAGGAGGAGGGGCCAGGTCACCCCTCCACTTT. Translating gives CAISDGGGGARSPLHF.

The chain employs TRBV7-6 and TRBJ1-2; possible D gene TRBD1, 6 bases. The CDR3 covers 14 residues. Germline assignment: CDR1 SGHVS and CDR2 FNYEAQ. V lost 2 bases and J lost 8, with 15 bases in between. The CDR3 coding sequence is TGTGCCAGCAGCTTAACGGCGGGGGGCGAAGGCTACACCTTC. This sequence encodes CASSLTAGGEGYTF.

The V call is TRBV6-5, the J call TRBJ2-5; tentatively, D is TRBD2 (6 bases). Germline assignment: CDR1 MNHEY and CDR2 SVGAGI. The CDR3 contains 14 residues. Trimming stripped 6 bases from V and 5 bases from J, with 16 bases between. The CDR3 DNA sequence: TGTGCCAGCAGGATTAGGCGGGCGGGGGAGACCCAGTACTTC. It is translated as CASRIRRAGETQYF.